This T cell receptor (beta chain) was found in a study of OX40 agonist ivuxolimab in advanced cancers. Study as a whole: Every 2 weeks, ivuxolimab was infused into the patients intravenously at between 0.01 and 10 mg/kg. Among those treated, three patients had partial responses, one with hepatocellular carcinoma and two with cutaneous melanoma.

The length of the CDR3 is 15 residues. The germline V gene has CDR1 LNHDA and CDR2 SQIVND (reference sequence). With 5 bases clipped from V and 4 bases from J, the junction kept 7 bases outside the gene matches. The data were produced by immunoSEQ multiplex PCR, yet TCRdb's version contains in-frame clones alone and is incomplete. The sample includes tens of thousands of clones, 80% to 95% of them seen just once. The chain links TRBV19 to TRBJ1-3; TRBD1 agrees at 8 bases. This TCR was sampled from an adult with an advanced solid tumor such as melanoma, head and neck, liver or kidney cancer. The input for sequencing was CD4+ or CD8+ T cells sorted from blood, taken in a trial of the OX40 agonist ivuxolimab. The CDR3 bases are TGTGCCAGTAGTTCCAGGGGGCAAGGCGGAAACACCATATATTTT. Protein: CASSSRGQGGNTIYF.